This is a list of T cell receptor beta chains from one sample in a study of T cells after posttransplantation cyclophosphamide. Profiled with immunoSEQ multiplex PCR; TCRdb holds only in-frame clones, not every one. The data show some 37,000 clones, none appearing only once, with 1% to 1.5% held by the ten largest. Sequenced input: PBMCs. Receptor source: a girl aged 10 to 17 in good health, CMV-negative, and a related stem cell transplant donor. CDR3s include the opening cysteine and the closing phenylalanine or tryptophan. Each record gives: CDR3 length, V gene, D gene, J gene, clone size, CDR3 DNA, CDR3 protein. The D gene is left open where the match is weak. Some rows have no size entry. The others give once, few or many, or a class for an expanded clone.

CDR3 length: 13
V gene: TRBV27
D gene: .
J gene: TRBJ1-4
clone size: many
CDR3 DNA: TGTGCCAGCAGTCTCACCGGCGGTGAAAAACTGTTTTTT
CDR3 protein: CASSLTGGEKLFF

CDR3 length: 19
V gene: TRBV10-3
D gene: .
J gene: TRBJ2-7
clone size: few
CDR3 DNA: TGTGCCATCAGTGGGGGGCCCCCCCCACAGGGATTGAGCTCCTACGAGCAGTACTTC
CDR3 protein: CAISGGPPPQGLSSYEQYF

CDR3 length: 14
V gene: TRBV28
D gene: .
J gene: TRBJ2-3
clone size: .
CDR3 DNA: TGTGCCAGCAGTAACGAACAGTACACAGATACGCAGTATTTT
CDR3 protein: CASSNEQYTDTQYF

CDR3 length: 15
V gene: TRBV9
D gene: .
J gene: TRBJ1-2
clone size: many
CDR3 DNA: TGTGCCAGCAGCAACCCCCGGCCCCGGACTCATGGCTACACCTTC
CDR3 protein: CASSNPRPRTHGYTF

CDR3 length: 16
V gene: TRBV5-1
D gene: TRBD2
J gene: TRBJ2-7
clone size: many
CDR3 DNA: TGCGCCAGCAGCTTGGGTTCCGGCGGGAGGGCCAACGAGCAGTACTTC
CDR3 protein: CASSLGSGGRANEQYF

CDR3 length: 14
V gene: TRBV7-6
D gene: .
J gene: TRBJ1-1
clone size: many
CDR3 DNA: TGTGCCAGCAGCTTAGCCAGGGGGAACACTGAAGCTTTCTTT
CDR3 protein: CASSLARGNTEAFF

CDR3 length: 17
V gene: TRBV5-5
D gene: TRBD1
J gene: TRBJ1-4
clone size: .
CDR3 DNA: TGTGCCAGCAGCTTAAGACAGGGGGCGGCAACTAATGAAAAACTGTTTTTT
CDR3 protein: CASSLRQGAATNEKLFF

CDR3 length: 13
V gene: TRBV6-1
D gene: TRBD1
J gene: TRBJ2-7
clone size: .
CDR3 DNA: TGTGCCGTCAACCGGGACAGATGGGGCGAGCAGTACTTC
CDR3 protein: CAVNRDRWGEQYF

CDR3 length: 16
V gene: TRBV11-2
D gene: TRBD2
J gene: TRBJ2-5
clone size: many
CDR3 DNA: TGTGCCAGCAGCTTAGAATGGCAGGGAGGGAAGGAGACCCAGTACTTC
CDR3 protein: CASSLEWQGGKETQYF

CDR3 length: 18
V gene: TRBV7-3
D gene: TRBD2
J gene: TRBJ2-2
clone size: many
CDR3 DNA: TGTGCCAGCAGCCCCCGGGGAGGCGGGAGGGCCGGATCCGGGGAGCTGTTTTTT
CDR3 protein: CASSPRGGGRAGSGELFF

CDR3 length: 15
V gene: TRBV5-1
D gene: TRBD1
J gene: TRBJ1-2
clone size: many
CDR3 DNA: TGCGCCAGCAGCTTGGGACAGGGGGCCAACTATGGCTACACCTTC
CDR3 protein: CASSLGQGANYGYTF

CDR3 length: 12
V gene: TRBV11-2
D gene: .
J gene: TRBJ1-2
clone size: .
CDR3 DNA: TGTGCCAGCAGCCCGGTGAACTATGGCTACACCTTC
CDR3 protein: CASSPVNYGYTF

CDR3 length: 16
V gene: TRBV27
D gene: TRBD1
J gene: TRBJ2-7
clone size: many
CDR3 DNA: TGTGCCAGCAGTTACAGGGCCGGGACAGGCGGAGACGAGCAGTACTTC
CDR3 protein: CASSYRAGTGGDEQYF

CDR3 length: 16
V gene: TRBV6-5
D gene: TRBD1
J gene: TRBJ2-7
clone size: .
CDR3 DNA: TGTGCCAGCAGTTACTCTTGGACAGGGAGCTCCTACGAGCAGTACTTC
CDR3 protein: CASSYSWTGSSYEQYF

CDR3 length: 12
V gene: TRBV2
D gene: .
J gene: TRBJ2-1
clone size: many
CDR3 DNA: TGTGCCAGCAGTAGGAGGAACAATGAGCAGTTCTTC
CDR3 protein: CASSRRNNEQFF

CDR3 length: 14
V gene: TRBV6-1
D gene: .
J gene: TRBJ1-6
clone size: many
CDR3 DNA: TGTGCCAGCAGTGAGGAACAGACTAATTCACCCCTCCACTTT
CDR3 protein: CASSEEQTNSPLHF

CDR3 length: 16
V gene: TRBV5-6
D gene: TRBD1
J gene: TRBJ2-3
clone size: many
CDR3 DNA: TGTGCCAGCAGCTTGGTCTCGACAGGGGGTACAGATACGCAGTATTTT
CDR3 protein: CASSLVSTGGTDTQYF

CDR3 length: 12
V gene: TRBV27
D gene: TRBD2
J gene: TRBJ2-3
clone size: .
CDR3 DNA: TGTGCCAGCAGTAGGGGACTAGCGGAAAAAATTTTT
CDR3 protein: CASSRGLAEKIF

CDR3 length: 15
V gene: TRBV28
D gene: .
J gene: TRBJ1-5
clone size: .
CDR3 DNA: TGTGCCAGCAGTCTCAACCCGGGGGGCGTTCAGCCCCAGCATTTT
CDR3 protein: CASSLNPGGVQPQHF

CDR3 length: 16
V gene: TRBV15
D gene: TRBD1
J gene: TRBJ2-1
clone size: .
CDR3 DNA: TGTGCCACCAGCAGAGGGACAGGGGACCCCTACAATGAGCAGTTCTTC
CDR3 protein: CATSRGTGDPYNEQFF

CDR3 length: 14
V gene: TRBV6-1
D gene: .
J gene: TRBJ1-1
clone size: many
CDR3 DNA: TGTGCCAGCAGCTCGATACAGGGGAACACTGAAGCTTTCTTT
CDR3 protein: CASSSIQGNTEAFF

CDR3 length: 17
V gene: TRBV13
D gene: .
J gene: TRBJ2-3
clone size: few
CDR3 DNA: TGTGCCAGCAGCCAAAATAGGGGAGGGGGGGGCGCAGATACGCAGTATTTT
CDR3 protein: CASSQNRGGGGADTQYF

CDR3 length: 18
V gene: TRBV4-2
D gene: TRBD2
J gene: TRBJ2-1
clone size: few
CDR3 DNA: TGTGCCAGCAGCTCGTTGACTAGCGGGAGGGCCGGTTACAATGAGCAGTTCTTC
CDR3 protein: CASSSLTSGRAGYNEQFF

CDR3 length: 14
V gene: TRBV5-1
D gene: TRBD1
J gene: TRBJ1-1
clone size: many
CDR3 DNA: TGCGCCAGCAGCTTTGGACAGGTTTCCAATGAAGCTTTCTTT
CDR3 protein: CASSFGQVSNEAFF

CDR3 length: 14
V gene: TRBV21-1
D gene: .
J gene: TRBJ2-7
clone size: many
CDR3 DNA: TGTGCCAGCAGCAAAGTTCCAGGGCTTTACGAGCAGTACTTC
CDR3 protein: CASSKVPGLYEQYF

CDR3 length: 16
V gene: TRBV28
D gene: TRBD2
J gene: TRBJ2-3
clone size: few
CDR3 DNA: TGTGCCAGCAGTGGCACTAGCGGGGGGGCGACAGATACGCAGTATTTT
CDR3 protein: CASSGTSGGATDTQYF

CDR3 length: 17
V gene: TRBV5-1
D gene: TRBD1
J gene: TRBJ2-1
clone size: many
CDR3 DNA: TGCGCCAGCAGCTCAGGACAGGCCGTAAGCTCCTACAATGAGCAGTTCTTC
CDR3 protein: CASSSGQAVSSYNEQFF

CDR3 length: 14
V gene: TRBV18
D gene: .
J gene: TRBJ1-5
clone size: many
CDR3 DNA: TGTGCCAGCTCAGCAGTGAATAGCAATCAGCCCCAGCATTTT
CDR3 protein: CASSAVNSNQPQHF

CDR3 length: 12
V gene: TRBV5-6
D gene: .
J gene: TRBJ2-1
clone size: few
CDR3 DNA: TGTGCCAGCAGCCGCCTAGCCAATGAGCAGTTCTTC
CDR3 protein: CASSRLANEQFF

CDR3 length: 14
V gene: TRBV7-6
D gene: .
J gene: TRBJ1-6
clone size: .
CDR3 DNA: TGTGCCAGCAGCCGTAGGGGTCGAGGCTCACCCCTCCACTTT
CDR3 protein: CASSRRGRGSPLHF

CDR3 length: 14
V gene: TRBV27
D gene: TRBD1
J gene: TRBJ1-5
clone size: few
CDR3 DNA: TGTGCCAGCAGTTTACGACAGGGTGGTCAGCCCCAGCATTTT
CDR3 protein: CASSLRQGGQPQHF

CDR3 length: 15
V gene: TRBV10-1
D gene: TRBD2
J gene: TRBJ2-7
clone size: many
CDR3 DNA: TGCGCCAGCAGCGCCGGACTAGCGGGAGTTTCGCTCCAGTACTTC
CDR3 protein: CASSAGLAGVSLQYF

CDR3 length: 14
V gene: TRBV6-6
D gene: .
J gene: TRBJ1-4
clone size: many
CDR3 DNA: TGTGCCAGCAGTTATAAGGGGGGGGTCGAAAAACTGTTTTTT
CDR3 protein: CASSYKGGVEKLFF

CDR3 length: 17
V gene: TRBV7-9
D gene: TRBD1
J gene: TRBJ1-5
clone size: many
CDR3 DNA: TGTGCCAGCAGCTTAGTAGGGGGACAGGGAAGCAATCAGCCCCAGCATTTT
CDR3 protein: CASSLVGGQGSNQPQHF

CDR3 length: 18
V gene: TRBV7-9
D gene: TRBD1
J gene: TRBJ2-3
clone size: .
CDR3 DNA: TGTGCCAGCAGCTTAGAAGGCTCCCGGGACAGAACCACAGATACGCAGTATTTT
CDR3 protein: CASSLEGSRDRTTDTQYF

CDR3 length: 13
V gene: TRBV27
D gene: TRBD1
J gene: TRBJ2-3
clone size: many
CDR3 DNA: TGTGCCAGCACTAGGACAGGGGCGGATACGCAGTATTTT
CDR3 protein: CASTRTGADTQYF